This T cell receptor (beta chain) was identified during a study of a mutant IDH1 vaccine in newly diagnosed glioma. Across the study: Vaccinations, eight in total, occurred in weeks 1, 3, 5, 7, 11, 15, 19, 23.

The CDR3 consists of 14 residues. Trimming cost V 5 bases and J 4 bases, with 16 bases left between them. Germline V gives CDR1 SQVTM, CDR2 ANQGSEA. This clone has only one observation. What it binds is not known. As to time point: week 5, during vaccination. Topical imiquimod accompanied each vaccine dose, which consisted of 300 ug of mutant IDH1 20-mer peptide. Each of the donors came in with new WHO grade 3 or 4 astrocytomas that were IDH1-mutant and ATRX-lost. Method: immunoSEQ multiplex PCR; TCRdb's copy keeps in-frame clones and lacks some. The sample records fewer than 100,000 clones, roughly nine tenths being singletons.

The sequences come from PBMCs, collected from a glioma patient whose treatment included an IDH1 peptide vaccine. The gene calls are TRBV29-1 and TRBJ2-3; tentatively, D is TRBD2 (6 bases). The receptor's source is a woman aged 50 to 60 with glioma. CDR3 coding DNA: TGCAGCGTTCGGGAGAGCGTATCCCCAGATACGCAGTATTTT. Translation: CSVRESVSPDTQYF.